The source of this T cell receptor (beta chain) is a study of cytomegalovirus exposure and HLA in healthy donors (dated by TCRdb to about 2017). Some background on the complete study: In an earlier analysis of some 610 of the donors, around 290 Gb of sequence data and 100 million or so unique TCR beta sequences from roughly 200 million T cells were reported. An early release covering 550 to 650 HLA-typed donors comprised approximately 290 gigabases of sequencing data and 85 million to 100 million unique TCR sequences. Of the approximately 400 genotyped donors, less than 85% were placed in the genetic ancestry cluster associated with self-reported Caucasian donors. The aim of the study was to test whether cataloging public T cell receptors could identify signatures of past pathogen exposure. The T cell repertoires of around 730 subjects were profiled by immunosequencing and related to cytomegalovirus serostatus. Along with the roughly 700-subject first cohort, a separate validation cohort of approximately 110 different subjects was used. High-throughput TCR immunosequencing, statistical association of individual TCRs with disease status, and machine learning were combined to predict cytomegalovirus infection status. A later analysis re-analyzed previously published TCR beta repertoires from 666 donors and added high-resolution HLA genotyping to study TCR occurrence patterns. Rather than using new phenotypic data, the later analysis identified candidate immune exposures from TCR beta sequences and from how often those sequences occurred across donors. An earlier analysis of 587 of the donors applied high-throughput TCR beta sequencing to assess whether each TCR beta V gene segment acted as functional or pseudogenic. Donor age, sex, ethnicity and CMV serostatus were collected together with the repertoire data. In a later genetic analysis, genome-wide SNP genotypes for about three fifths of the 666 donors were used, and that subset was treated as a discovery cohort. All discovery cohort repertoires had been generated using a single sequencing platform. HLA typing included class I and class II loci at four-digit resolution. Typing coverage differed by locus: A, B, C, DRB1 and DQB1 were typed in roughly 620-640 donors, DQA1 in roughly 500, DPA1 in 600 to 610, and DPB1 in approximately 450. About five DR-DQ haplotypes were treated as single units for association and clustering because of strong linkage in the cohort. On average, around 200,000 unique TCR beta nucleotide sequences were sequenced per donor among roughly 430 genotyped donors of the cohort, with roughly 18% of those sequences being non-productive. Results the study describes overall, beyond this receptor: According to a later analysis, parvovirus B19, influenza, CMV and Epstein-Barr virus appeared linked to several top co-occurrence clusters. Because HLA typing was unavailable for some donors at each locus, only the typed subset was used in association tests. Sequencing depth was assumed to be roughly uniform across donors in the presence/absence analyses, though that assumption may not hold. In a later analysis, most CMV-associated TCR beta chains were found to appear HLA-restricted, with HLA associations seemingly driven largely by CMV exposure. Compared with the approximately 670-donor mean, donors in an Asian-associated ancestry cluster had fewer N-insertions in productive TCRs, according to a later genetic analysis. A later analysis associated 15,000 or so TCR beta sequences with specific HLA alleles at a false discovery rate of 0.05. About 17 rarely observed V segments, including chromosome 9 orphons, were excluded from the earlier analysis of approximately 500 of the donors because counts were too low. V-gene and J-gene trimming of TCR beta chains was associated with a missense DCLRE1C variant in a later genetic analysis, and the association was replicated in an independent cohort. A further reported finding was that TCR beta sequences accurately predicted the HLA-A and HLA-B alleles for most subjects in the first cohort. CMV serostatus was the only immune exposure information available for the cohort. Some IMGT-functional V segments, including TRBV6-2 and TRBV6-3, could not be distinguished by the 87-base-pair reads and were therefore excluded. Three of the identified cytomegalovirus-associated TCR beta chains were confirmed in vitro to be specific for cytomegalovirus antigens. According to the authors, the approach could potentially be generalized to other disease states and immunological phenotypes. An earlier analysis of approximately 500 of the donors showed that most TCR beta V segments appeared in productive rearrangements either about 90% or about 30% of the time, which broadly matched IMGT annotations. In a later analysis, HLA-associated TCR beta chains showed more clonal expansion and lower generation probabilities than non-associated chains that were equally common. According to a later analysis, TCR association rates differed among HLA loci, with DRB1 alleles showing the most associated TCRs and HLA-C alleles showing the fewest. The classifier was reported to diagnose cytomegalovirus status with high specificity and sensitivity in both the original cohort and the validation cohort. When HLA alleles, especially DR and DQ, strongly co-occurred, TCR associations were difficult to assign to individual alleles. The study gave a list of about 160 TCR beta chains associated with cytomegalovirus. Only TCR beta chains were sequenced in this cohort, and the absence of alpha or paired-chain data limited detectable features. A cluster of highly shared sequence variants was judged likely to represent a technical artifact of the sequencing pipeline. Most TCR sequences were seen in very few donors, while some public TCRs were found in many individuals. Correlated functional status among segregating V segments might reflect linkage disequilibrium, but an unknown experimental factor could not be ruled out.

Library preparation used the immunoSEQ multiplex PCR assay. The multiplex PCR relied on a mix of 60 forward primers for TCR Vbeta segments and 13 reverse primers for TCR Jbeta segments. The CDR3 region of rearranged TCR beta genes was amplified from genomic DNA with a multiplex PCR assay. Amplified TCR beta libraries were sequenced as 87-base-pair reads on the Illumina HiSeq System. The study's own analysis went as follows. A later analysis tallied approximately 87 million unique TCR beta chains across the 666 repertoires, and about 12 million of those chains were shared by two or more donors. Raw reads were error-corrected and collapsed into unique sequences by a nearest-neighbor algorithm in which closely related sequences were merged to remove PCR and sequencing errors. Alignment of CDR3 sequences to IMGT reference sequences was used to assign V, D and J gene segments. For a sequence to be retained, a match of at least six nucleotides was required to both a V gene segment and a J gene segment. A rearrangement was called productive if the CDR3 had no stop codons and remained in frame with V and J, and every other rearrangement was called non-productive. CDR3 was defined according to IMGT convention as the region running from the second conserved V-encoded cysteine to the conserved J-encoded phenylalanine. In an earlier analysis of more than 550 of the donors, sequences lacking an unambiguous match to a single V gene segment were excluded. In an earlier analysis of a few hundred of the donors, a V segment was called functional when productive rearrangements were above 56.7%, and segregating when the standard deviation between donors exceeded 5%. To diagnose cytomegalovirus status from the catalog of TCR beta chain sequences, a statistical classification framework was built. A later analysis assigned V and J genes by comparing TCR nucleotide sequences with IMGT/GENE-DB human TR gene sequences. In a later analysis, CDR3 sequences and most-parsimonious VDJ recombination scenarios were assigned using the TCRdist pipeline. A later analysis defined each TCR beta chain by its CDR3 amino acid sequence plus V-gene family, and excluded reads lacking a unique V-gene family. As a way to deal with suspected cross-contamination and a sequencing artifact, a later analysis dropped over 550 nucleotide sequences that were highly shared and had low generation probability. In a later analysis, a clonal expansion index for each public chain was calculated from normalized within-repertoire ranks of inferred template counts. A later analysis computed generation probabilities with a VDJ recombination model fitted to out-of-frame rearrangements, and checked the results against IGoR. A later analysis scored TCR-TCR, TCR-HLA and TCR-CMV co-occurrence with hypergeometric tests, applying a repertoire-size bias correction to TCR pairs. A later analysis estimated false discovery rates by permuting HLA or CMV assignments 20 times. A later analysis grouped co-occurring TCRs with DBSCAN, adding TCRdist sequence similarity when clustering within HLA-allele-positive subsets. For co-occurrence clustering, repertoires with fewer than 30,000 or more than 120,000 public chains were excluded, along with roughly 5 repertoires with anomalous nucleotide sharing. The table comes from immuneACCESS by way of TCRdb, which keeps in-frame sequences with V and J called. Part of the clones is missing from these tables; in studies checked, under half for an unresolved V gene and the rest for unknown reasons. Clone size and V and J calls were adopted from that table, with D and trimming inferred from the DNA. The sample table holds approximately 150,000 clones, of which 70% to 75% were seen once. The ten largest clones take up approximately 5% of the sample.

In the case of this clone: This receptor's antigen is unknown. The record has no base qualities; no much larger clone is one base away.

The cohort was made up of 650 to 700 healthy bone marrow donors. Cohort members were all nominally healthy when sampled, although unrecorded immune exposures were likely present. The donor was CMV seropositive and belonged to the group of 250 to 300 seropositive cohort members. A peripheral blood sample was collected from each donor, and TCR beta sequencing was performed on peripheral blood mononuclear cells. The Qiagen DNeasy Blood Extraction Kit was used to extract genomic DNA from the blood cell samples. CDR1 and CDR2 were assigned from the germline V gene as SGHVS and FNYEAQ. V has 5 bases trimmed and J has 6 bases trimmed; junction bases matching no gene number 9. From its cysteine to its phenylalanine, the CDR3 spans 15 amino acids. Only the CDR3 DNA stays, 45 bases, in frame from base 1.

This sequence uses TRBV7-6 and TRBJ2-1; 8 junctional bases match TRBD2. Specimen: PBMCs. The TCR sequence derives from a young man in good health and CMV-seropositive. CDR3 protein: CASSRTAGGPNEQFF. The nucleotide sequence is TGTGCCAGCAGCCGAACGGCGGGAGGACCCAATGAGCAGTTCTTC.